This TCR beta chain derives from a study of control samples from healthy donors and cancer patients. Profiling relied on immunoSEQ multiplex PCR, and the TCRdb table lists in-frame clones only, not all of them. The sample has about 98,000 clones, about 90% seen once. Germline loops: CDR1 MDHEN, CDR2 SYDVKM. Trimming shortened V by 4 bases and J by 5 bases, and 8 bases separated the two germline ends. The CDR3 is made up of 12 amino acids. Sequenced sample: blood. V usage is TRBV28 and J usage is TRBJ2-5, with D unclear. The clonotype comes from a woman between 18 and 30 years old in good health. The chain's CDR3 is CASSSNAETQYF. In DNA form, the CDR3 reads TGTGCCAGCAGTTCCAATGCGGAGACCCAGTACTTC. Filled out from reference TRBV28 and TRBJ2-5, the complete variable domain reads DVKVTQSSRYLVKRTGEKVFLECVQDMDHENMFWYRQDPGLGLRLIYFSYDVKMKEKGDIPEGYSVSREKKERFSLILESASTNQTSMYLCASSSNAETQYFGPGTRLLVL.